The clone carrying this TCR beta chain was recorded a few times. The antigen remains unidentified. The record originates from a study of cytomegalovirus exposure and HLA in healthy donors. Study as a whole: HLA-typed donors were the source of around 85 million unique TCRs held in an early data release. Study-level points and caveats: A later analysis appeared to link common viral pathogens to several of the most significant clusters.

The PCR employed 60 Vbeta primers together with 13 Jbeta primers. Only in-frame clones appear in the TCRdb table, and some are missing; sequencing was by immunoSEQ multiplex PCR. The top ten clones hold roughly 8% of a sample with 90,000 to 110,000 clones, approximately 71% of them seen once. Participants comprised healthy donors of bone marrow. Donors showed nominal health when sampled, although they likely had unrecorded immune exposures. The CDR3 runs to 12 residues. Germline V lookup: CDR1 SQVTM, CDR2 ANQGSEA. The V end lost 4 bases, the J end lost 4 bases, and 10 bases lay between the germline ends.

This TCR was sampled from a man in his forties in good health and CMV-seronegative. The specimen sequenced was PBMCs. The chain carries TRBV29-1 and TRBJ1-2; D unresolved. This CDR3 is CSVGSETYGYTF. The CDR3 DNA sequence: TGCAGCGTTGGGTCAGAAACCTATGGCTACACCTTC. Together with reference TRBV29-1 and TRBJ1-2, the CDR3 gives the full variable domain: SAVISQKPSRDICQRGTSLTIQCQVDSQVTMMFWYRQQPGQSLTLIATANQGSEATYESGFVIDKFPISRPNLTFSTLTVSNMSPEDSSIYLCSVGSETYGYTFGSGTRLTVV.